Each of the 9 T cell receptor beta chains below was sequenced from the same sample in a study of blood T cell repertoires in COVID-19. TCRdb's copy holds only in-frame clones and misses some; the assay was immunoSEQ multiplex PCR. The table records 160,000 or so clones, 70% to 90% of them present only once. The sequenced sample was peripheral blood. The receptors derive from a man aged 60 to 69 with acute or convalescent COVID-19.

This sequence joins TRBV6-2 or TRBV6-3 and TRBJ1-2; D may be TRBD1 (5 bases). Trimming took 4 bases from V and 2 from J, leaving 8 bases between them. The germline CDR1 and CDR2 sequences are MNHEY and SVGEGT. This CDR3 has 13 amino acids. CDR3 loop: CASSLQENYGYTF. The CDR3 DNA follows: TGTGCCAGCAGTTTACAGGAAAACTATGGCTACACCTTC.

The CDR3 loop reads CASTPPGGTDTQYF. DNA for the CDR3: TGTGCCAGCACCCCCCCAGGGGGCACAGATACGCAGTATTTT. The gene calls are TRBV6-5 and TRBJ2-3, with D tentatively TRBD1 (6 bases). The CDR3 extends over 14 amino acids. Per the germline V gene, CDR1 is MNHEY and CDR2 is SVGAGI. Trimming pared 7 bases from V and 1 base from J, leaving 12 bases between.

This chain links TRBV7-3 with TRBJ2-5, with TRBD1 matching over 7 bases. Trimming removed 1 base from V and 4 bases from J; junction bases left unmatched: 6. Germline-derived CDR1 and CDR2 are SGHTA and FQGTGA. This CDR3 comprises 15 residues. The chain's CDR3 is CASSLSRGSSETQYF. CDR3 DNA: TGTGCCAGCAGCTTAAGCAGGGGGTCATCAGAGACCCAGTACTTC.

With regard to this clone: The sample contains more than one DNA sequence encoding this CDR3. The V call is TRBV5-1, the J call TRBJ1-3, with D perhaps matching TRBD1 (5 bases). Trimming removed 4 bases at V and 0 bases at J, with 11 bases between. There are 15 residues in the CDR3. CDR1 is SGHRS and CDR2 is YFSETQ in the germline V gene. The CDR3 loop reads CASSPEGNSGNTIYF. The CDR3 DNA sequence: TGCGCCAGCAGCCCGGAGGGGAACTCTGGAAACACCATATATTTT.

Note on this clone: Within the sample, other DNA sequences also encode this same CDR3. V usage is TRBV9 and J usage is TRBJ2-2; D gene ambiguous. From germline, CDR1 is SGDLS and CDR2 YYNGEE. V lost 0 bases and J lost 1, with 4 bases in between. CDR3 size: 14 residues. The CDR3: CASSVGQNTGELFF. The CDR3 coding sequence is TGTGCCAGCAGCGTAGGTCAGAACACCGGGGAGCTGTTTTTT.

J is TRBJ1-5 and V is TRBV7-9, with TRBD1 as a possible D gene (6 bases). V was pared by 5 bases and J by 3 bases, with 17 bases between. This CDR3 has 16 residues. The germline gives CDR1 SEHNR, CDR2 FQNEAQ (reference sequence). The CDR3 here is CASSRNAQGNNQPQHF. The CDR3 bases are TGTGCCAGCAGCCGAAACGCTCAGGGGAACAATCAGCCCCAGCATTTT.

The chain is built from TRBV7-2 and TRBJ2-2; D is ambiguous. V was pared by 6 bases and J by 4 bases, with 12 bases between. The CDR3 runs to 14 residues. Per the germline V gene, CDR1 is SGHTA and CDR2 is FQGNSA. The CDR3 reads CASSSRLGTGELFF. CDR3 coding DNA: TGTGCCAGCAGTTCTAGGTTGGGCACCGGGGAGCTGTTTTTT.

With regard to this clone: The identical CDR3 is also encoded by other nucleotide sequences in the sample. The rearrangement links TRBV30 to TRBJ1-3; no clear D. The CDR3 is made up of 11 amino acids. Looked up from germline, CDR1 is GTSNPN and CDR2 is SVGIG (reference sequence). V lost 5 bases, J lost 3 bases, and 5 bases lay in between. CDR3 sequence: CAWSGGNTIYF. CDR3 coding DNA: TGTGCCTGGTCAGGTGGAAACACCATATATTTT.

The chain couples TRBV19 to TRBJ1-5; D unresolved. The germline gives CDR1 LNHDA, CDR2 SQIVND (reference sequence). V was shortened by 3 bases and J by 1 base, with 7 bases between the two germline ends. The CDR3 spans 14 residues. The CDR3 DNA follows: TGTGCCAGTAGTATCGACTCGAGCAATCAGCCCCAGCATTTT. Translated: CASSIDSSNQPQHF.